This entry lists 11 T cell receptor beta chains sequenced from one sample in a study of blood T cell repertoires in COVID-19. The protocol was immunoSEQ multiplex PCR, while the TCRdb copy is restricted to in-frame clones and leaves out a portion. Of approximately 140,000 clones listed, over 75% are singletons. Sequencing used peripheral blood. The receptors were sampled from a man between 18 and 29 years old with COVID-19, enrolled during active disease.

The CDR3 DNA reads TGTGCCAGCAGTTACTCGACGGTTAGGACTACATACGAGCAGTACTTC. The encoded protein is CASSYSTVRTTYEQYF. The gene calls are TRBV6-2 or TRBV6-3 and TRBJ2-7; D perhaps matches TRBD2 (6 bases). V gave up 0 bases and J gave up 4 bases, with 16 bases separating them. CDR3 length: 16 amino acids. Germline CDR1 is MNHEY and CDR2 is SVGEGT.

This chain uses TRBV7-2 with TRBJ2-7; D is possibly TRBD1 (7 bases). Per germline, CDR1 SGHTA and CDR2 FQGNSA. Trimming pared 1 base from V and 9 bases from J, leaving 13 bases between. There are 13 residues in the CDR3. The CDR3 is CASSLVLQGGQYF. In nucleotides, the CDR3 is TGTGCCAGCAGCTTAGTTCTCCAGGGGGGGCAGTACTTC. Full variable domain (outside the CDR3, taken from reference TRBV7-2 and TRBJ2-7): GAGVSQSPSNKVTEKGKDVELRCDPISGHTALYWYRQSLGQGLEFLIYFQGNSAPDKSGLPSDRFSAERTGGSVSTLTIQRTQQEDSAVYLCASSLVLQGGQYFGPGTRLTVT.

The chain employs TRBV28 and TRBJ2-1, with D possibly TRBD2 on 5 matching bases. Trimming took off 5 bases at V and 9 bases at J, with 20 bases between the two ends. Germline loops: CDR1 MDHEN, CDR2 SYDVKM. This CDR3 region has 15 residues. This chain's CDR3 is CASSPTSGPRGEQFF. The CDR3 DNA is TGTGCCAGCAGTCCCACCTCTGGTCCCCGGGGTGAGCAGTTCTTC.

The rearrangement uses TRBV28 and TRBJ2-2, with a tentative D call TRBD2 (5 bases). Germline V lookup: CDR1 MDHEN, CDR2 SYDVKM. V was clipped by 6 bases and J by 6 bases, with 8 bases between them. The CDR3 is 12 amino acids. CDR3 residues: CASRRVAGELFF. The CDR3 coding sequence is TGTGCCAGCAGGAGGGTGGCCGGGGAGCTGTTTTTT.

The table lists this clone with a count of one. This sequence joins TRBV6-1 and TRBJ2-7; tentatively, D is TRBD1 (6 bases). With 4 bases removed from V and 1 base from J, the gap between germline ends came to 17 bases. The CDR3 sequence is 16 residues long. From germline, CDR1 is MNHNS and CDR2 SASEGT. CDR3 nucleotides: TGTGCCAGCAGTGTCATTCCGGGACATCCTTCCTACGAGCAGTACTTC. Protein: CASSVIPGHPSYEQYF.

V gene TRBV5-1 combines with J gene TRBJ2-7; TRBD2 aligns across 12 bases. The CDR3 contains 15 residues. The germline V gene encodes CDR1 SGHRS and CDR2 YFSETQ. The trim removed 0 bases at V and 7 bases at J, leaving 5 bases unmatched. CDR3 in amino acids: CASSLGLAGVEEQYF. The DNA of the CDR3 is TGCGCCAGCAGCTTGGGACTAGCGGGAGTAGAAGAGCAGTACTTC. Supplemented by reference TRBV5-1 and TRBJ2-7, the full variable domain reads KAGVTQTPRYLIKTRGQQVTLSCSPISGHRSVSWYQQTPGQGLQFLFEYFSETQRNKGNFPGRFSGRQFSNSRSEMNVSTLELGDSALYLCASSLGLAGVEEQYFGPGTRLTVT.

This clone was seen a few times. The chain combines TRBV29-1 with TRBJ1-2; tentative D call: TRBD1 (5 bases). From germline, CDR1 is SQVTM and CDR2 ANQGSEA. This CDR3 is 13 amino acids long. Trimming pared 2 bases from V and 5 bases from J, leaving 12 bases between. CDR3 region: CSVENSGGYGYTF. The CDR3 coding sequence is TGCAGCGTTGAAAATAGTGGGGGGTATGGCTACACCTTC.

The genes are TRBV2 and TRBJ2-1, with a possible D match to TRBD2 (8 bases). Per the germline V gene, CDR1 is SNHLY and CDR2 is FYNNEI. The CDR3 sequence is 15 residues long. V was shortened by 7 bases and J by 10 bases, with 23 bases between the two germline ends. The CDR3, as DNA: TGTGCCAGCAAGGTGGTCCCCATAGCGGGACAGGAGCAGTTCTTC. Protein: CASKVVPIAGQEQFF.

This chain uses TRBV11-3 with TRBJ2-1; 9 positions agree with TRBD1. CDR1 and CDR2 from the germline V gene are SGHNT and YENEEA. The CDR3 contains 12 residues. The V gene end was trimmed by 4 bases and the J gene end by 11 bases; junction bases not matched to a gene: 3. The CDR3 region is CASSSHRGQQFF. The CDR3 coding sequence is TGTGCCAGCAGCTCCCACAGGGGGCAGCAGTTCTTC.

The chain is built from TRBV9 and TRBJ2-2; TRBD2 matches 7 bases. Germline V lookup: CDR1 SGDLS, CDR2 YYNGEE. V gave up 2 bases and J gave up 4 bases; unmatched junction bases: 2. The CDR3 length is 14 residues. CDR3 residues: CASSVTGGTGELFF. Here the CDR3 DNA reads TGTGCCAGCAGCGTTACGGGGGGCACCGGGGAGCTGTTTTTT.

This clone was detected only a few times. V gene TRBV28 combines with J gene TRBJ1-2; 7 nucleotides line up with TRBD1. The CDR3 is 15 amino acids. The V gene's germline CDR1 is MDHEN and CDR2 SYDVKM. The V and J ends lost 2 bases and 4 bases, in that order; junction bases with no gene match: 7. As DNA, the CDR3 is TGTGCCAGCAGTTTACCGACAGGGACGATCTATGGCTACACCTTC. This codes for CASSLPTGTIYGYTF.